Presented here are 17 T cell receptor beta chains from one specimen sequenced in a study of T-cell reconstitution after alpha-beta-depleted transplantation in children. Researchers prepared the TCRbeta library using unique molecular identifiers, the study reports. TCRdb re-called the PCR reads with MiXCR, one entry per CDR3 protein. The sample lists fewer than 150,000 distinct CDR3 sequences, about a tenth occurring once. This sample comprised PBMCs, mostly from graft donor cells, obtained 180 days after TCRalphabeta/CD19-depleted stem cell transplant. Receptors were obtained from a girl younger than two who had a stem cell transplant for combined immunodeficiency, so the T cells may come from the graft donor.

Only a few counts were recorded for this clonotype. This chain uses TRBV6-6 with TRBJ1-1, with D maybe TRBD1 (5 bases). The germline V gene has CDR1 MNHNY and CDR2 SVGAGI (reference sequence). The ends were cut back, 4 bases at V and 11 bases at J, with 17 bases in the middle. The CDR3 is 13 amino acids. The CDR3 DNA follows: TGTGCCAGCAGTTCTACCGGGACCCGGGGCGCTTTCTTT. As protein: CASSSTGTRGAFF.

For the CDR3, the DNA is TGTGCCATCAGGTCCAGCGGGAGGAATGAGCAGTTCTTC. Translated: CAIRSSGRNEQFF. The chain joins TRBV10-3 to TRBJ2-1, with 9 bases matching TRBD2. From germline, CDR1 is ENHRY and CDR2 SYGVKD. After removal of 6 bases from V and 7 bases from J, the junction contained 4 bases not matched to a gene. CDR3 length: 13 amino acids.

This clonotype is a singleton in its sample. The V gene is TRBV18, the J gene TRBJ2-3; tentatively, D is TRBD2 (5 bases). Germline V lookup: CDR1 KGHSH, CDR2 LQKENI. The V gene lost 3 bases and the J gene lost 4 bases, with 14 bases spanning the gap. CDR3 length: 15 amino acids. CDR3 sequence (DNA): TGTGCCAGCTCACCCCGGTTGGAGGTGGCAGATACGCAGTATTTT. It yields the protein CASSPRLEVADTQYF.

The gene calls are TRBV3-1 and TRBJ2-1; D unresolved. Germline values: CDR1 LGHDT, CDR2 YNNKEL (reference sequence). The CDR3 loop spans 15 amino acids. The V gene lost 4 bases and the J gene lost 0 bases, with 10 bases spanning the gap. In DNA form, the CDR3 reads TGTGCCAGCAGCCCGACCATCCTCTCCTACAATGAGCAGTTCTTC. Amino acid sequence: CASSPTILSYNEQFF.

This clonotype was found a few times. The chain joins TRBV30 to TRBJ1-5; 7 bases align to TRBD1. The J segment lost 5 bases and the V segment lost 1 base, leaving 2 bases of the junction unmatched. The CDR3 loop spans 13 amino acids. CDR1 GTSNPN and CDR2 SVGIG come from the germline V gene (reference sequence). The CDR3 sequence: CAWSAQGDQPQHF. The DNA for the CDR3 is TGTGCCTGGAGTGCCCAGGGGGATCAGCCCCAGCATTTT.

The V gene is TRBV7-6, the J gene TRBJ1-2; no firm D call. Between the trimmed V and J ends, which lost 5 bases and 6 bases, there was a span of 10 bases. The CDR3 is 12 residues long. Germline V lookup: CDR1 SGHVS, CDR2 FNYEAQ. The CDR3 DNA is TGTGCCAGCAGCCCGATGGGAAATGGCTACACCTTC. Its translation: CASSPMGNGYTF.

This clonotype was detected only a few times. The chain carries TRBV7-2 and TRBJ1-5, with TRBD1 matching 9 bases. The CDR3 consists of 15 residues. J gave up 0 bases and V 7 bases, and 4 bases lay outside the gene matches. The germline V gene has CDR1 SGHTA and CDR2 FQGNSA. The CDR3 region is CASTLGQGSNQPQHF. The CDR3 DNA reads as TGTGCCAGCACCCTGGGACAGGGTAGCAATCAGCCCCAGCATTTT.

This clonotype appeared a few times. The chain uses TRBV12-3 or TRBV12-4 and TRBJ2-3; D is unresolved. The CDR3 is 14 residues long. V was pared by 5 bases and J by 2 bases, with 11 bases between. The chain's CDR3 is CASSPIADTDTQYF. In DNA, the CDR3 is TGTGCCAGCAGTCCTATCGCGGACACAGATACGCAGTATTTT.

The gene calls are TRBV12-3 or TRBV12-4 and TRBJ2-2; the D gene could be TRBD1 or TRBD2 (5 bases each). V was pared by 3 bases and J by 4 bases, with 15 bases between. This CDR3 has 16 residues. This CDR3 reads CASSFRPGRGTGELFF. The CDR3 DNA is TGTGCCAGCAGTTTCCGGCCGGGGCGCGGCACCGGGGAGCTGTTTTTT.

In this sample, this clonotype turned up many times. J is TRBJ1-2 and V is TRBV20-1; no definite D call. The germline V gene encodes CDR1 DFQATT and CDR2 SNEGSKA (reference sequence). Trimming took 0 bases from V and 4 from J, leaving 18 bases between them. CDR3 length: 16 amino acids. The CDR3 nucleotides read TGCAGTGCTAGAGACCCTACGGAGGGATGGCTCTATGGCTACACCTTC. Translation gives CSARDPTEGWLYGYTF.

This clonotype was seen repeatedly, ten times or more. V is TRBV12-3 or TRBV12-4 and J is TRBJ1-5, with D possibly TRBD1 on 5 matching bases. Trimming removed 5 bases at V and 11 bases at J, with 22 bases between. The CDR3 length is 15 residues. CDR3 region: CASSVFRVPGSAQHF. DNA for the CDR3: TGTGCCAGCAGTGTATTCCGGGTCCCAGGGTCAGCCCAGCATTTT.

The V gene is TRBV12-3 or TRBV12-4, the J gene TRBJ2-1; 9 nucleotides match TRBD2. Trimming took 4 bases from V and 0 from J; bases not matched to a gene: 4. The CDR3 totals 16 residues. The CDR3 DNA follows: TGTGCCAGCAGTTCTAGCGGGGTTCCCTCCTACAATGAGCAGTTCTTC. It translates to CASSSSGVPSYNEQFF.

V and J are TRBV7-2 and TRBJ2-7, with D unclear. Trimming removed 3 bases at V and 5 bases at J, with 5 bases between. Germline loops: CDR1 SGHTA, CDR2 FQGNSA. The CDR3 has 11 amino acids. The chain's CDR3 is CASSLIHEQYF. CDR3 coding DNA: TGTGCCAGCAGCTTGATCCACGAGCAGTACTTC.

The chain has TRBV7-3 and TRBJ2-2; TRBD2 matches at 8 bases. The CDR3 totals 16 residues. Germline V gene data show CDR1 as SGHTA and CDR2 as FQGTGA. V shed 0 bases, J shed 5 bases, and the junction held 5 bases outside the gene matches. The DNA for the CDR3 is TGTGCCAGCAGCTTAACTCGCGCGGGGGGAACCGGGGAGCTGTTTTTT. Translation gives CASSLTRAGGTGELFF.

This clonotype was seen only a few times. This chain links TRBV27 with TRBJ2-1, with a tentative D call TRBD2 (5 bases). CDR3 length: 15 amino acids. Trimming removed 6 bases from V and 6 bases from J, with 18 bases in between. The germline V gene encodes CDR1 MNHEY and CDR2 SMNVEV (reference sequence). CDR3 residues: CASRIKFRDFNEQFF. CDR3 nucleotides: TGTGCCAGCAGAATCAAATTCCGGGATTTCAATGAGCAGTTCTTC.

V is TRBV10-3 and J is TRBJ2-3, with TRBD2 identical over 7 bases. With V trimmed by 6 bases and J by 2 bases, 2 bases remained unmatched. The germline V gene encodes CDR1 ENHRY and CDR2 SYGVKD. The CDR3 length is 13 residues. The CDR3 here is CAIRLAITDTQYF. As DNA, the CDR3 is TGTGCCATCAGACTAGCGATCACAGATACGCAGTATTTT.

On this clonotype: A much larger clone differs by one base, so this may be a read error. The rearrangement joins TRBV5-8 to TRBJ2-1; 7 nucleotides match TRBD1. The germline gives CDR1 SGHTS, CDR2 YDEGEE. The CDR3 totals 15 residues. In DNA, the CDR3 is TGTGCCAGGAGCTTGACAGGGACGGTATTGGATGAGCAGTTCTTC. Its translation: CARSLTGTVLDEQFF.